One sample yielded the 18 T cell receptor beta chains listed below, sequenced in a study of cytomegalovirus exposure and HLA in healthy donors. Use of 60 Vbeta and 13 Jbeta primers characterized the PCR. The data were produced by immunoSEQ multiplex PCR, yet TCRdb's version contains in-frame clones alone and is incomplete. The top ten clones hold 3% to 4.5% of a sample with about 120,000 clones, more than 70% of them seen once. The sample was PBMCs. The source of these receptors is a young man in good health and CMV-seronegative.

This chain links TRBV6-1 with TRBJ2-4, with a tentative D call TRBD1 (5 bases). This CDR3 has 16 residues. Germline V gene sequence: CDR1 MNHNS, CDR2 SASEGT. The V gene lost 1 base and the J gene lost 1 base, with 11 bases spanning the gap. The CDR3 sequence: CASSEDARVAKNIQYF. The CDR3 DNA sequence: TGTGCCAGCAGTGAAGACGCCAGGGTGGCCAAAAACATTCAGTACTTC.

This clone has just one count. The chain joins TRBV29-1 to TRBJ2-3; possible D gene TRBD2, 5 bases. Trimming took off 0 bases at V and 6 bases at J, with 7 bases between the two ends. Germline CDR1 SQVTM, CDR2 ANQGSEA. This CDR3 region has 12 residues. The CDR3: CSVEDGGDTQYF. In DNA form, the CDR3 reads TGCAGCGTTGAAGATGGAGGTGATACGCAGTATTTT.

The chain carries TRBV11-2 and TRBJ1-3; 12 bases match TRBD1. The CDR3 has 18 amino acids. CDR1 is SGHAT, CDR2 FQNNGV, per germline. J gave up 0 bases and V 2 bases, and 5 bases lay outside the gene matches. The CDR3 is CASSLRGQGAFSGNTIYF. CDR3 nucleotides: TGTGCCAGCAGCTTAAGGGGACAGGGGGCTTTCTCTGGAAACACCATATATTTT.

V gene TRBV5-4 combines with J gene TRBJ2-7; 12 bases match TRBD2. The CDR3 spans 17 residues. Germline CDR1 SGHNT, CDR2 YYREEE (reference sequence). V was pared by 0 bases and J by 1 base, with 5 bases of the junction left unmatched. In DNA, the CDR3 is TGTGCCAGCAGCTTGGCCCCTAGCGGGGGGGCATCCTACGAGCAGTACTTC. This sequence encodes CASSLAPSGGASYEQYF.

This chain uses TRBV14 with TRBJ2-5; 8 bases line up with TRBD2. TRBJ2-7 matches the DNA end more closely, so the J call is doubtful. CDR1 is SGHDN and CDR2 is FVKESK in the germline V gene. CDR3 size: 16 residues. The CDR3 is CASSQDTGGAFHEQYF. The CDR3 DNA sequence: TGTGCCAGCAGCCAAGATACGGGGGGGGCATTCCACGAGCAGTACTTC.

The CDR3 nucleotides read TGTGCCAGTAGTATATTCCCGGGCCTAGGGGCCGGGGAGCTGTTTTTT. Protein: CASSIFPGLGAGELFF. The rearrangement uses TRBV19 and TRBJ2-2; D possibly corresponds to TRBD1 (5 bases). Trimming took 2 bases from V and 6 from J, leaving 16 bases between them. CDR1 and CDR2 (germline): LNHDA, SQIVND (reference sequence). This CDR3 contains 16 residues.

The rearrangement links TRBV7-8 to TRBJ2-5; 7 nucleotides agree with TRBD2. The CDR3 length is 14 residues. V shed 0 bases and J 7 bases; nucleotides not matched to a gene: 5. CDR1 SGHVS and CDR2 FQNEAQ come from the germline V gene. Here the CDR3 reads CASSLATSERTQYF. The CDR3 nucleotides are TGTGCCAGCAGCTTAGCAACTAGCGAACGGACCCAGTACTTC.

The CDR3 here is CATLLGGKNEKLFF. CDR3 DNA sequence: TGTGCCACCCTGTTGGGGGGAAAGAATGAAAAACTGTTTTTT. This chain connects TRBV6-1 to TRBJ1-4, with TRBD1 as a possible D gene (5 bases). This CDR3 is 14 amino acids long. Germline-derived CDR1 and CDR2 are MNHNS and SASEGT. Trimming pared 10 bases from V and 5 bases from J, leaving 17 bases between.

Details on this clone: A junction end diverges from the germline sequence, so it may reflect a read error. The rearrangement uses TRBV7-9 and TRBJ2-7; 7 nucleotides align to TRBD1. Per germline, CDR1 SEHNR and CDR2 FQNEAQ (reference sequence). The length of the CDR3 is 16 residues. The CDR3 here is CSSSILDRERSYEQYF. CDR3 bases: TGTTCCAGCAGCATTTTAGACAGGGAAAGGTCCTACGAGCAGTACTTC.

This CDR3 reads CASNSDVANTGELFF. CDR3 bases: TGTGCCAGCAATAGCGACGTCGCGAACACCGGGGAGCTGTTTTTT. V gene TRBV6-1 combines with J gene TRBJ2-2, with D maybe TRBD2 (5 bases). There are 15 residues in the CDR3. The germline V gene encodes CDR1 MNHNS and CDR2 SASEGT. The ends were cut back, 7 bases at V and 0 bases at J, with 12 bases in the middle.

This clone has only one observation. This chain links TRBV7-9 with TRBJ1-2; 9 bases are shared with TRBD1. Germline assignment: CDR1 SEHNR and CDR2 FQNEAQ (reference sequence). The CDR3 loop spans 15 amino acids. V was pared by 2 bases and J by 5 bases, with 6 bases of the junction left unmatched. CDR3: CASSLPTGGIYGYTF. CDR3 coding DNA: TGTGCCAGCAGCTTACCGACAGGGGGGATTTATGGCTACACCTTC. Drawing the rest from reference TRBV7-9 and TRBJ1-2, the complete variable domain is DTGVSQNPRHKITKRGQNVTFRCDPISEHNRLYWYRQTLGQGPEFLTYFQNEAQLEKSRLLSDRFSAERPKGSFSTLEIQRTEQGDSAMYLCASSLPTGGIYGYTFGSGTRLTVV.

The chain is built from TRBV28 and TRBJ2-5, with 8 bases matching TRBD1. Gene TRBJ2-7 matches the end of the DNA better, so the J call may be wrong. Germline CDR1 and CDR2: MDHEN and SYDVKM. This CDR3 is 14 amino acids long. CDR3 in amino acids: CASSPAGGHDEQYF. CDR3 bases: TGTGCCAGCAGCCCTGCAGGGGGCCACGACGAGCAGTACTTC.

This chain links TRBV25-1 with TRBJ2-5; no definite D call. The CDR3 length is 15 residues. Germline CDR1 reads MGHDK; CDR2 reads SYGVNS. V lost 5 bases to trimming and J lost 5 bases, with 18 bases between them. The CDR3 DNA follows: TGTGCCAGCAGTCGCCGACACACCTCATCGGAGACCCAGTACTTC. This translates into CASSRRHTSSETQYF.

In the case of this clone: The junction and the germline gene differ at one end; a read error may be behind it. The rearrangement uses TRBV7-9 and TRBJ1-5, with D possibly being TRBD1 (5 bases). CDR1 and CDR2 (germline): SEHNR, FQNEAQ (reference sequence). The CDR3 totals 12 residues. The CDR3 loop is CSSSWGGQPQHF. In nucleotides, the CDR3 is TGTTCCAGCAGCTGGGGGGGTCAGCCCCAGCATTTT.

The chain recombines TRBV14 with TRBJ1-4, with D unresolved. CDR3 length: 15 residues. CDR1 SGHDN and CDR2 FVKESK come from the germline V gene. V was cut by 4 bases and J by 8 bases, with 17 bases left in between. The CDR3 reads CASSLLQLGGEKLFF. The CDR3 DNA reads TGTGCCAGCAGCCTCCTGCAACTTGGAGGGGAAAAACTGTTTTTT.

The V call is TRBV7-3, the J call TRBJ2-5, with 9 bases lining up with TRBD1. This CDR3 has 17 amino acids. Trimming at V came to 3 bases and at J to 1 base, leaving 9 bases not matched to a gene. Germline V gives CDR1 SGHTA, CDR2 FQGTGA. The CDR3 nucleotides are TGTGCCAGCAGCTTGCGGGGACAGGGTGAATTCCAAGAGACCCAGTACTTC. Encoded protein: CASSLRGQGEFQETQYF.

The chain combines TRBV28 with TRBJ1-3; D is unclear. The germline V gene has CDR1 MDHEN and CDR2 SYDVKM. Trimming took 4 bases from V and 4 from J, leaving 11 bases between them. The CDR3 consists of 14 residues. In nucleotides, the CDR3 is TGTGCCAGCAGTTCCCGAAACACAGGAAACACCATATATTTT. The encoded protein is CASSSRNTGNTIYF.

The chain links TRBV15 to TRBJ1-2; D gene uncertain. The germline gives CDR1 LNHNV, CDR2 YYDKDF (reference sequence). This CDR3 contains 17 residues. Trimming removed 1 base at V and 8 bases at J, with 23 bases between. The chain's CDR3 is CATSRGEELLSLGGYTF. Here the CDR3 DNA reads TGTGCCACCAGCAGAGGGGAGGAGCTGCTGAGCCTTGGGGGCTACACCTTC.